This TCR beta chain was recorded in a study of T cells after yellow fever vaccination (dated by TCRdb to the late 2010s). Regarding the complete study: The SMART-Seq v4 Ultra Low Input RNA kit was used to prepare libraries from fractions with low cell numbers. Blood was drawn at multiple timepoints before and after primary and secondary immunization, with bulk PBMC replicates and cell subsets isolated. The cohort comprised two healthy male donors, one aged 18 to 30 and one aged 30 to 40 years. To track T-cell clones before and after primary and booster YFV17D yellow fever vaccination, bulk TCR alpha and beta repertoires were sequenced longitudinally.

The CDR3, from cysteine to phenylalanine, totals 14 residues. The kept DNA is CDR3 alone, 42 bases in frame from the first base. Compared with germline, V lacks 5 bases and J lacks 7 bases; bases without a gene match: 6. Overall study outcomes, separate from this receptor: A small share of clonotypes was detected in both CD4 and CD8 compartments, with the overlap likely arising from convergent recombination. The secondary T-cell response was weaker than the primary response but faster, peaking on day 5 instead of day 15. After the booster, most of the clones that had expanded following primary vaccination were detected again (almost 98% of CD4 and around 90% of CD8), which suggests that memory was broadly maintained. Because abundant contaminating clonotypes from the bulk population could be contained in FACS-sorted repertoires, computational filtering was required. The study included only two donors, which limits how far the findings can be generalized.

TCR cDNA was made using 5'RACE template switching, a step that added a universal primer site and unique molecular identifiers. cDNA synthesis was primed from both the TCR alpha and TCR beta constant segments. Two PCR steps were used to amplify libraries, with sample barcodes and sequencing adapters being added in the second step. Libraries were sequenced on Illumina HiSeq 2500 (2x100 bp) or NovaSeq (2x150 bp). The paper's processing steps were these. MIGEC was used to demultiplex reads and collapse the reads into UMI consensus sequences, and MiXCR was used for V(D)J alignment. Using edgeR on replicate PBMC samples, clonotypes were called vaccine-responding if FDR was below 0.01 and the log2 fold change was above 5 up to day 15. Each bulk clonotype received a CD4 or CD8 identity based on whether the sequenced CD4 or CD8 repertoire contained that clonotype at higher abundance. In-frame beta chains were kept once TCRdb had trimmed the public reads at Q25 with fastp and called clones with MiXCR. Every entry covers one CDR3 protein and lists the most common genes and DNA from its rows. TCRdb's processing, not the study's, gives the V and J calls here. This sample comprises 140,000 to 150,000 distinct CDR3 sequences, 5% to 7.5% of them detected only once. The ten largest make up over 0.55% of the sample.

As concerns this clonotype: The antigen this receptor binds is unknown. The input lacks base qualities; no much larger clone sits a single base away.

What the treatment or condition label conveys for this sample: live attenuated yellow fever vaccine strain. PBMCs were isolated from peripheral blood using a standard Ficoll-Paque protocol. Dynabeads CD4 and CD8 positive selection kits were used to isolate the CD4 and CD8 T-cell fractions. RNA was extracted with TriZol from bulk PBMCs, CD4 and CD8 fractions, and dextramer-positive and dextramer-negative fractions. Here the sequenced sample was CD4+ T cells sorted from PBMCs, taken 10 days after the yellow fever booster vaccination. This receptor chain uses TRBV12-3 or TRBV12-4 and TRBJ1-5, with TRBD1 matching 9 junction bases. The source of this sequence is a man aged 30 to 45 who received the YFV17D yellow fever vaccine. The CDR3 corresponds to CASSAQGAYQPQHF. The DNA sequence is as follows: TGTGCCAGCAGTGCACAGGGGGCCTACCAGCCCCAGCATTTT.